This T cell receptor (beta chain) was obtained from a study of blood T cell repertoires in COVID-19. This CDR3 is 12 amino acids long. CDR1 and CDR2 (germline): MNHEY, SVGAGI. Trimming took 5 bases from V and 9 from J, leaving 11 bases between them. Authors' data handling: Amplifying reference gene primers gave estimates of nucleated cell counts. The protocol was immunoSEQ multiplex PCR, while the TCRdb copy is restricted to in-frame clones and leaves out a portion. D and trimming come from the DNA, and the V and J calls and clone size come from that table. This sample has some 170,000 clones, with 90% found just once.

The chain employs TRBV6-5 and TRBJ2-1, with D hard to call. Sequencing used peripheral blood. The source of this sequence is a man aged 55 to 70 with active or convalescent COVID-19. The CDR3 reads CASSPLVGEQFF. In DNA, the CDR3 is TGTGCCAGCAGTCCGCTAGTCGGTGAGCAGTTCTTC.